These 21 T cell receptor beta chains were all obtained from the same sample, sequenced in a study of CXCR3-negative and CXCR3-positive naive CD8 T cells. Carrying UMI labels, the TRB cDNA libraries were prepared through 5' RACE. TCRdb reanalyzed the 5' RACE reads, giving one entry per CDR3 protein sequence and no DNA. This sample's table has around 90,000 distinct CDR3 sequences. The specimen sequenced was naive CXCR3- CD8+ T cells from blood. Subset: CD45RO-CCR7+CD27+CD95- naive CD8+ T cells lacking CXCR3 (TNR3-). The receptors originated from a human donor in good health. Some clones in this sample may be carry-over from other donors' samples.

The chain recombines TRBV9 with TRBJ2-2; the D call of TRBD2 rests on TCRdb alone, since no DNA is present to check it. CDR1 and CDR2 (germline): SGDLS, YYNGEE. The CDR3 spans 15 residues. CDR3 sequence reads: CASSVGRDSAGELFF.

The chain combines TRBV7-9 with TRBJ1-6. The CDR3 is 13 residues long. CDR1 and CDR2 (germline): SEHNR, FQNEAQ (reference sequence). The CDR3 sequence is CASGRVETSPLHF.

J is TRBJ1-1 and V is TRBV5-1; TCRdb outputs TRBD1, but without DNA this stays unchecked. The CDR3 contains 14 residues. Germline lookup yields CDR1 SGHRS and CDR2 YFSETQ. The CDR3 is CASSLEGGGTEAFF.

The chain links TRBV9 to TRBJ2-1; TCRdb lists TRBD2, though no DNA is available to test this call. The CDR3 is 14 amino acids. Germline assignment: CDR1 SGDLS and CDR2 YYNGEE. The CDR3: CASRGTDSYNEQFF.

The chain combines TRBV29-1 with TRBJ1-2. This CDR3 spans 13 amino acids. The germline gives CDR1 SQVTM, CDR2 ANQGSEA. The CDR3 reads CSVPDTTNYGYTF.

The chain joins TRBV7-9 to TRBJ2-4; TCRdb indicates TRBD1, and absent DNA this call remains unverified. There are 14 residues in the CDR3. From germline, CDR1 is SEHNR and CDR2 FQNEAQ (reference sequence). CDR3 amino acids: CASRSGQGANIQYF. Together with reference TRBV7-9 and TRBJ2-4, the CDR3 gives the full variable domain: DTGVSQNPRHKITKRGQNVTFRCDPISEHNRLYWYRQTLGQGPEFLTYFQNEAQLEKSRLLSDRFSAERPKGSFSTLEIQRTEQGDSAMYLCASRSGQGANIQYFGAGTRLSVL.

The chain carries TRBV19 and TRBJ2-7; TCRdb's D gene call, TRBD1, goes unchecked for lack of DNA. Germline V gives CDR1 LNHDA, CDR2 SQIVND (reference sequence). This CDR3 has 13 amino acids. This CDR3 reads CASSLGGGDEQYF.

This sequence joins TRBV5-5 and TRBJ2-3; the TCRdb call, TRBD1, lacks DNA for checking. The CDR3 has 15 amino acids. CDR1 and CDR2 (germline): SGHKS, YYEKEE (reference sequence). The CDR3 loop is CASSLGTIGTDTQYF.

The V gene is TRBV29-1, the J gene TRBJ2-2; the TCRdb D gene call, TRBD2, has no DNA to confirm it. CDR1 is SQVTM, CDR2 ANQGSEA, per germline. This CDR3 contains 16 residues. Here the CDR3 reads CSVEALAGGDTGELFF.

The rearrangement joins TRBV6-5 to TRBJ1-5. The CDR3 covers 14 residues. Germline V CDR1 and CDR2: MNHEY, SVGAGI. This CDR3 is CASSPKWNNQPQHF.

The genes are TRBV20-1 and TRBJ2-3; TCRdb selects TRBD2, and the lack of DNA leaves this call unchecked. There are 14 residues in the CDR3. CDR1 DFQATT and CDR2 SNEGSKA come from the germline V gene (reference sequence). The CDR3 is CSASSGGGGDTQYF.

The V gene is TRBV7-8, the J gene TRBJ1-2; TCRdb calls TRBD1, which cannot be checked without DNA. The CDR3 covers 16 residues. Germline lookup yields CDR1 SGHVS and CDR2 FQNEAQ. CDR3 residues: CASSLGGATSNYGYTF.

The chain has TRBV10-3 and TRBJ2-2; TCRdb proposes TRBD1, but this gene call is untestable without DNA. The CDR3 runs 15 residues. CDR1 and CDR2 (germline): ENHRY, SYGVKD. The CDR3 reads CAITKDRTNTGELFF.

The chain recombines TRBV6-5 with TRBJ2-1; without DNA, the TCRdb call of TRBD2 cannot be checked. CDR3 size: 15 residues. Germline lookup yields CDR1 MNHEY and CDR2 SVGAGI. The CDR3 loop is CASSLAGVNYNEQFF.

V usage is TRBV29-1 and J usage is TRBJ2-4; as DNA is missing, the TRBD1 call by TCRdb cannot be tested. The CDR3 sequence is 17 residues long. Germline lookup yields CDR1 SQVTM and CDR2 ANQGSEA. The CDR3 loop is CSVEDLSWTGAENIQYF.

The CDR3 spells CAWGWGANTEAFF. The chain combines TRBV30 with TRBJ1-1; there is no DNA to check the TCRdb D call of TRBD1. This CDR3 is 13 amino acids long. Germline CDR1 is GTSNPN and CDR2 is SVGIG (reference sequence).

The CDR3 region is CATSRAPWVNTQYF. The J gene is TRBJ2-3, the V gene TRBV15; TCRdb proposes TRBD1, but this gene call is untestable without DNA. Germline V gene lookup returns CDR1 LNHNV and CDR2 YYDKDF (reference sequence). This CDR3 is 14 amino acids long.

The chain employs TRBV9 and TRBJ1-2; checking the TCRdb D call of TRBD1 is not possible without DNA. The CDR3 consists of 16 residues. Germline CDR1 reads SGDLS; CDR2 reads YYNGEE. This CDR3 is CASSPSADRASYGYTF.

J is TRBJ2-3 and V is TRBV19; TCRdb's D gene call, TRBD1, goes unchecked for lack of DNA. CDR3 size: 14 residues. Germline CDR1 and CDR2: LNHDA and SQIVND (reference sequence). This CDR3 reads CASSQKGVLDTQYF. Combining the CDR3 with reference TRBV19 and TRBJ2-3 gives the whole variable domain DGGITQSPKYLFRKEGQNVTLSCEQNLNHDAMYWYRQDPGQGLRLIYYSQIVNDFQKGDIAEGYSVSREKKESFPLTVTSAQKNPTAFYLCASSQKGVLDTQYFGPGTRLTVL.

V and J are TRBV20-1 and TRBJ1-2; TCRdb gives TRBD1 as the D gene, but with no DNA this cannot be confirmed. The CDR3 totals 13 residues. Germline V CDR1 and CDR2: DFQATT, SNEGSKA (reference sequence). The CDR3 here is CSANRRGGFGYTF.

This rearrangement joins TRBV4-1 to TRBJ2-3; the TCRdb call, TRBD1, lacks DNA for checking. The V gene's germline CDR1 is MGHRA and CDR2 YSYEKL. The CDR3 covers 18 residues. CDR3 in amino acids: CASSQVLRAGAFLDTQYF.